Listed below are T cell receptor beta chains from one sample, sequenced in a study of a mutant IDH1 vaccine in newly diagnosed glioma. These receptors lack a known antigen. TCRdb's table, derived via immunoSEQ multiplex PCR, lists solely in-frame clones and lacks some. The sample carries roughly 130,000 clones, roughly 78% recorded once. The sample here was PBMCs, taken from a glioma patient whose treatment included an IDH1 peptide vaccine. The receptors stem from a man aged 40-49 years with glioma. Each CDR3 is given with its conserved first and last residue. The D gene is left open where the match is weak. Part of the rows lack a size; the others show once, few, many or a class for expanded clones.

size	D	V	J	DNA	CDR3
.	TRBD1	TRBV11-3	TRBJ2-7	TGTGCCAGCAGCTCGACAGGGACCCACTACGAGCAGTACTTC	CASSSTGTHYEQYF
.	TRBD1	TRBV30	TRBJ1-2	TGTGCCTGCCAGACTCAGAACAGGGGATCAGGTGGCTACACCTTC	CACQTQNRGSGGYTF
.	.	TRBV9	TRBJ2-3	TGTGCCAGCAGCCCCCTCAGTAACACTTTGACAGATACGCAGTATTTT	CASSPLSNTLTDTQYF
.	TRBD2	TRBV9	TRBJ2-1	TGTGCCAGCAGCGAGGGACTAGCGGGCATCAATGAGCAGTTCTTC	CASSEGLAGINEQFF
once	.	TRBV27	TRBJ1-5	TGTGCCAGCAGTTTATACGGCAGGGGTAGCAATCAGCCCCAGCATTTT	CASSLYGRGSNQPQHF
.	.	TRBV18	TRBJ1-4	TGTGCCAGCTCGAATAGGGACGGGGAAAAACTGTTTTTT	CASSNRDGEKLFF
.	.	TRBV27	TRBJ1-2	TGTGCCAGCAGTCTATCAGGGGTGGGCTACACCTTC	CASSLSGVGYTF
.	.	TRBV27	TRBJ2-3	TGTGCCAGCAGTTTTTCCCCAGATACGCAGTATTTT	CASSFSPDTQYF
.	.	TRBV19	TRBJ2-7	TGTGCCAGTAGTATTTCGGATTCCTACGAGCAGTACTTC	CASSISDSYEQYF
.	.	TRBV4-1	TRBJ1-6	TGCGCCAGCAGCCCTCCCCCATGGCAGAGTAATTCACCCCTCCACTTT	CASSPPPWQSNSPLHF
.	.	TRBV6-1	TRBJ1-6	TGTGCCAGCACCCGCTATAATTCACCCCTCCACTTT	CASTRYNSPLHF
.	.	TRBV4-2	TRBJ2-7	TGTGCCAGCAGCCAAGAGATCCATGGTAGTCTTCTCGAGCAGTACTTC	CASSQEIHGSLLEQYF
.	TRBD2	TRBV19	TRBJ2-3	TGTGCCAGTAGTCGGATAGCGGGGGGCACAGATACGCAGTATTTT	CASSRIAGGTDTQYF
.	TRBD1	TRBV2	TRBJ2-7	TGTGCCAGCAGTGAACTCCCGACAGGGACCTACGAGCAGTACTTC	CASSELPTGTYEQYF
.	.	TRBV2	TRBJ2-5	TGTGCCAGCAGTGGACGGAGTAGTCCAGATCGCGGCCAGTACTTC	CASSGRSSPDRGQYF
few	.	TRBV6-5	TRBJ1-5	TGTGCCAGCAGTTACATGGCAGGCAATCAGCCCCAGCATTTT	CASSYMAGNQPQHF
.	.	TRBV28	TRBJ1-5	TGTGCCAGCAGTTTATTCAGGGTTGGGCAGCCCCAGCATTTT	CASSLFRVGQPQHF
.	.	TRBV5-4	TRBJ1-2	TGTGCCAGCAGCCCCCCCCGGACGGAACGAGGTGGCTACACCTTC	CASSPPRTERGGYTF
.	TRBD1	TRBV28	TRBJ2-5	TGTGCCAGCAGTCCTCGACAGGGGGCAGGGGAGACCCAGTACTTC	CASSPRQGAGETQYF
once	.	TRBV6-5	TRBJ1-4	TGTGCCAGCGCAAGCTCGCGGGTTCGTGAAAAACTGTTTTTT	CASASSRVREKLFF
.	.	TRBV5-4	TRBJ1-1	TGTGCCAGCAGCCCGAGCAGGGGTGGACTCAACACTGAAGCTTTCTTT	CASSPSRGGLNTEAFF
once	.	TRBV15	TRBJ1-6	TGTGCCACCAGCAGAGATGGGGCGGGTGCTAATTCACCCCTCCACTTT	CATSRDGAGANSPLHF
once	.	TRBV4-3	TRBJ1-2	TGCGCCAGCAGCCAAGGTTCTGGCACTCTCTATGGCTACACCTTC	CASSQGSGTLYGYTF
.	.	TRBV6-5	TRBJ2-7	TGTGCCAGCAGTTACTCGAGGGTTTCCTACGAGCAGTACTTC	CASSYSRVSYEQYF
once	.	TRBV6-6	TRBJ2-5	TGTGCCAGCAAGGGGGGCTGGGGGGGAAGCCAAGAGACCCAGTACTTC	CASKGGWGGSQETQYF
.	TRBD2	TRBV30	TRBJ2-7	TGTGCCTGGAGGTGGAGGGAGGGCCCCTACGAGCAGTACTTC	CAWRWREGPYEQYF
.	.	TRBV4-2	TRBJ2-7	TGTGCCAGCAGCCAAGACCCCAACTCCTACGAGCAGTACTTC	CASSQDPNSYEQYF
.	.	TRBV5-1	TRBJ2-2	TGCGCCAGCAGCTTGGGCCTCGGGGGCAGGAACACCGGGGAGCTGTTTTTT	CASSLGLGGRNTGELFF
.	TRBD1	TRBV15	TRBJ2-7	TGTGCCACCAGCAGAGCAGGGACAGTCTCCTACGAGCAGTACTTC	CATSRAGTVSYEQYF
.	.	TRBV28	TRBJ2-7	TGTGCCAGCAGTTTACGTTTCCCGCCAACGTTGGGGGTAATGTCCTACGAGCAGTACTTC	CASSLRFPPTLGVMSYEQYF
.	.	TRBV7-2	TRBJ1-1	TGTGCCAGCAGCCCTACCAATGTGAACACTGAAGCTTTCTTT	CASSPTNVNTEAFF
.	.	TRBV7-6	TRBJ2-7	TGTGCCAGCAGCTTATTGGGCTACGAGCAGTACTTC	CASSLLGYEQYF
.	.	TRBV15	TRBJ1-1	TGTGCCACCAGCAGAGAGCCGCCGAACACTGAAGCTTTCTTT	CATSREPPNTEAFF
few	TRBD2	TRBV19	TRBJ2-2	TGTGCCAGTAGTATAGCTAGCGGGGGTGCAACCGGGGAGCTGTTTTTT	CASSIASGGATGELFF
.	.	TRBV11-2	TRBJ1-2	TGTGCCAGCAGCTTAGACGGCAGGGTTCGTGGCTACACCTTC	CASSLDGRVRGYTF
.	.	TRBV6-1	TRBJ2-7	TGTGCCATCGGGGGACTGCACTACGAGCAGTACTTC	CAIGGLHYEQYF
.	.	TRBV2	TRBJ2-3	TGTGCCAGCAGTGATTTACAGGGAACAGATACGCAGTATTTT	CASSDLQGTDTQYF
.	.	TRBV5-6	TRBJ2-7	TGTGCCAGCAGCCTGGGAGGAGGGACCTACGAGCAGTACTTC	CASSLGGGTYEQYF
.	.	TRBV5-1	TRBJ1-3	TGCGCCAGCAGCCAGGCACTCTCTGGAAACACCATATATTTT	CASSQALSGNTIYF
.	.	TRBV27	TRBJ1-5	TGTGCCAGCAGTTTCCTAGGTCTCCTCTCCGATCAGCCCCAGCATTTT	CASSFLGLLSDQPQHF